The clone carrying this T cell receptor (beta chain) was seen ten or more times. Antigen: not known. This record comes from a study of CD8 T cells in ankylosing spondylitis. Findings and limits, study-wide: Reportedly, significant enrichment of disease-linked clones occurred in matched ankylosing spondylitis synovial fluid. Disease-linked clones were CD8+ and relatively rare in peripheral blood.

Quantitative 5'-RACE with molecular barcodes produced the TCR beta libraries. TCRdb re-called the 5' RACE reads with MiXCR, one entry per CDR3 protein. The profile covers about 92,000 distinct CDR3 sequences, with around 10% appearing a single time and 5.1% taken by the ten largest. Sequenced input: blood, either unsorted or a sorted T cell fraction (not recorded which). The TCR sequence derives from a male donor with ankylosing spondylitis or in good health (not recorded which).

In nucleotides, the CDR3 is TGTGCCATCAGTGGTGCTAGCGGCACCTACGAGCAGTACTTC. Amino acid sequence: CAISGASGTYEQYF. The V call is TRBV10-3, the J call TRBJ2-7; TRBD2 matches 7 bases. In germline, CDR1 is ENHRY, CDR2 SYGVKD. CDR3 length: 14 amino acids. V lost 4 bases and J lost 2; bases outside the gene matches: 5.